This note documents a single TCR beta chain sequence. Authors' processing steps: Reference gene primer amplification yielded estimated nucleated cell counts. Clones were sequenced by immunoSEQ multiplex PCR, and TCRdb holds only the in-frame ones, with some missing. V and J calls and clone size are those listed in that table; D and trimming were worked out from the DNA. This table has some 83,000 clones, 86% appearing once. This sample stems from a study of blood T cell repertoires in COVID-19. The wider study: Acute-phase and convalescent COVID-19 samples originated in the United States, Italy and Spain. Sources were T cells, B-cell-depleted T cells, or PBMCs; the material itself was cDNA or gDNA.

Sequenced material: peripheral blood. The TCR comes from a man older than 75 in a cohort sampled during active COVID-19.

The CDR3 sequence: CASSGGGGNTDTQYF. The CDR3 DNA follows: TGTGCCAGCAGTGGGGGCGGGGGGAACACAGATACGCAGTATTTT. The chain uses TRBV2 and TRBJ2-3, with 8 bases matching TRBD2. Germline CDR1 is SNHLY and CDR2 is FYNNEI. This CDR3 has 15 amino acids. J was trimmed by 2 bases and V by 4 bases; bases with no gene match: 5.